The clone carrying this TCR beta chain occurred a few times. Its antigen is not identified. The time point is: persistent/refractory GD, antithyroid drugs over 5 years with positive TRAb. PBMC-extracted RNA yielded the TCR library. To make TCR beta libraries, researchers used iRepertoire HTBI primers and Arm-PCR of CDR3 regions. TCRdb recomputed calls from the multiplex PCR reads with MiXCR, one row per CDR3 protein. Of about 460,000 distinct CDR3 sequences listed, roughly 22% are singletons. This sample is part of a study of regulatory T cells in long-lasting Graves disease. Across the study: Persistent cases took antithyroid drugs over 5 years and stayed TSH receptor antibody positive.

J lost 3 bases, V lost 6 bases, and 10 bases had no gene match. Germline V gives CDR1 DFQATT, CDR2 SNEGSKA (reference sequence). CDR3 length: 15 residues. Broader study findings: TRBV28 was favored in persistent disease, as were TRBJ1-2 and TRBJ2-5. Compared with new cases, persistent Graves' patients showed reduced TCR diversity.

The starting material was peripheral blood mononuclear cells (PBMCs), obtained when the disease was refractory, from a patient treated with antithyroid drugs. This sequence was found in a female donor with Graves disease. The chain joins TRBV20-1 to TRBJ2-7; 11 bases align to TRBD2. The CDR3, as DNA: TGCAGTGCGCCTGCGCCGGGACTAGCGGACTACGAGCAGTACTTC. It translates to CSAPAPGLADYEQYF.